A selection of T cell receptor beta chains follows, all from one sample in a study of T cells in Graves' hyperthyroidism and ophthalmopathy. MiXCR, applied by TCRdb to the multiplex PCR reads, yields one record per CDR3 protein. The sample holds 350,000 to 450,000 distinct CDR3 sequences, more than 12% seen once. What was sequenced was blood. The source is a man aged 50 to 59 with Graves' ophthalmopathy. Each CDR3 is given with its conserved first and last residue.

CASSLDQEGYEQYF | TRBV7-6 | 14
CASSIVQNEKLFF | TRBV19 | 13
CSARPGLAVYTDTQYF | TRBV20-1 | 16
CSARGSFNQPQHF | TRBV20-1 | 13
CASSRGTSGRATGELFF | TRBV12-3/TRBV12-4 | 17
CASSRDSYNEQFF | TRBV18 | 13
CASSQKREGTDTQYF | TRBV5-8 | 15
CAWNLGGSGQDEQFF | TRBV30 | 15
CASSQGLSTDTQYF | TRBV3-1 | 14
CASSDGLAQTYEQYF | TRBV25-1 | 15
CASSQEVTQGARNQPQHF | TRBV4-1 | 18
CARSWAGEETQYF | TRBV27 | 13
CASRDTDRGHTEAFF | TRBV7-6 | 15
CASRERLAGSYNEQFF | TRBV2 | 16
CASSPTGGPGNTEAFF | TRBV28 | 16
CASSLAPGLAGGEYNEQFF | TRBV7-8 | 19
CASSPSPSSIYEQYF | TRBV4-1 | 15
CASSPAGLARTEQYF | TRBV5-1 | 15
CASSPGGVDTGELFF | TRBV11-2 | 15
CSAPGRTQETQYF | TRBV20-1 | 13
CASSIGTANTDTQYF | TRBV19 | 15
CASSLAVGSSYEQYF | TRBV5-1 | 15
CSVEQGTEQFF | TRBV29-1 | 11
CASSLQRENHYNEQFF | TRBV6-1 | 16
CAISEGTVGGELFF | TRBV10-3 | 14
CATSPNRGKNTEAFF | TRBV15 | 15
CASSVGVYNEQFF | TRBV2 | 13
CASWPPVGPKTKSSYNEQFF | TRBV6-1 | 20
CASSREGGGNQPQHF | TRBV5-1 | 15
CASSELLAGTSYNEQFF | TRBV6-1 | 17
CASSETGMRNIQYF | TRBV2 | 14
CASSPSPGLSNTGELFF | TRBV18 | 17
CASSLAAEGGELFF | TRBV7-8 | 14
CASRETTGLLTDTQYF | TRBV6-1 | 16
CASSLGQVGRRLFF | TRBV11-2 | 14
CAWNHRDTDTQYF | TRBV30 | 13
CASSPETASFSGNTIYF | TRBV18 | 17
CASNRLAGGANTQYF | TRBV2 | 15
CASSYSMRGQFF | TRBV6-5 | 12
CASSAGPRETQYF | TRBV11-2 | 13
CSAYGAKNIQYF | TRBV20-1 | 12
CASTPDLGTSRFF | TRBV11-2 | 13
CASSLGAANTEAFF | TRBV12-3/TRBV12-4 | 14
CSASGPSGREHTDTQYF | TRBV20-1 | 17
CSGQTTDTQYF | TRBV29-1 | 11
CASSLVLAVNEQFF | TRBV28 | 14